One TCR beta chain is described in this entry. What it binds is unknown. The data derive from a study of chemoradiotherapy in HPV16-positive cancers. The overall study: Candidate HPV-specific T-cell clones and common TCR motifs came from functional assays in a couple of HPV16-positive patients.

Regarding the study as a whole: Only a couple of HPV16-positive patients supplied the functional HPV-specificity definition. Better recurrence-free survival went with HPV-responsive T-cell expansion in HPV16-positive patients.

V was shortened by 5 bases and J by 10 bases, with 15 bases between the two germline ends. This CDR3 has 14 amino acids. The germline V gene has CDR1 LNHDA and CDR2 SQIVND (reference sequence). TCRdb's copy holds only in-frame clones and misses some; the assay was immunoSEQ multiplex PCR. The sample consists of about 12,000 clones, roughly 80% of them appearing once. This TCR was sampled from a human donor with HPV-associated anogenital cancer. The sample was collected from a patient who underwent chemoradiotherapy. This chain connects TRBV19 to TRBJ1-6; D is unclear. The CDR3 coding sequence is TGTGCCAGTAGTCCCCGACCGGAGGCCTCACCCCTCCACTTT. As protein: CASSPRPEASPLHF.